This TCR beta chain was observed in a study of cytomegalovirus exposure and HLA in healthy donors. Notes on the study in general: Reportedly, diagnosis of cytomegalovirus status by the classifier showed high specificity and sensitivity. The majority of TCR sequences were rare, yet some public TCRs appeared in many donors.

Data came from immunoSEQ multiplex PCR; TCRdb stores just in-frame clones and leaves some out. The sample has 130,000 or so clones, 85% to 90% seen once; the top ten hold about 1.9%. The donors were part of the 120-subject validation cohort, which stood apart from the roughly 670-subject first cohort. The CDR3 consists of 15 residues. Germline lookup yields CDR1 SEHNR and CDR2 FQNEAQ (reference sequence). The trim removed 4 bases at V and 1 base at J, leaving 3 bases unmatched. As concerns this clone: What it binds is unknown.

The receptor comes from a woman aged 18-30 years in good health and CMV-seronegative. The specimen was PBMCs. J is TRBJ1-5 and V is TRBV7-9; 8 nucleotides agree with TRBD1. CDR3 sequence: CASSSGTGSNQPQHF. The CDR3 DNA sequence: TGTGCCAGCAGCTCCGGGACAGGAAGCAATCAGCCCCAGCATTTT. Full variable domain (missing parts from reference TRBV7-9 and TRBJ1-5): DTGVSQNPRHKITKRGQNVTFRCDPISEHNRLYWYRQTLGQGPEFLTYFQNEAQLEKSRLLSDRFSAERPKGSFSTLEIQRTEQGDSAMYLCASSSGTGSNQPQHFGDGTRLSIL.